This T cell receptor (beta chain) was recovered during a study of CD8 T cells in ankylosing spondylitis. TCRdb reprocessed the 5' RACE reads with MiXCR, giving one entry per CDR3 protein. The table has 150,000 to 200,000 distinct CDR3 sequences, about 20% seen once. The CDR3 runs to 12 residues. The sample holds a few counts of this clonotype. Since a much larger clone is just one base distant, this may be a read error. Sequencing input: blood, either unsorted or a sorted T cell fraction (not recorded which). This clonotype originated in a male donor aged 5 to 29 with ankylosing spondylitis or in good health (not recorded which). This chain uses TRBV21-1 with TRBJ2-7. TRBV21-1 is labeled a pseudogene. This chain's CDR3 is CASSKASYEQYF. CDR3 bases: TGTGCCAGCAGCAAAGCGAGCTACGAGCAGTACTTC.